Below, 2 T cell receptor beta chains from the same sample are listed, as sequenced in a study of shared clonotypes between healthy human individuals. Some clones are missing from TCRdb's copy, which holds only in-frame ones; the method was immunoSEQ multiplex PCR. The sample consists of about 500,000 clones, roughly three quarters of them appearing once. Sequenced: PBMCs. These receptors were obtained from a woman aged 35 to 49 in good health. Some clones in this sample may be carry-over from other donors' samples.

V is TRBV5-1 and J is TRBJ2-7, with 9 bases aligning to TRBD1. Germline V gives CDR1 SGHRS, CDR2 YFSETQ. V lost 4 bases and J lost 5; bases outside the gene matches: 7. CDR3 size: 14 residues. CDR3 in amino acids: CASSLGTGFDEQYF. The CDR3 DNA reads TGCGCCAGCAGCCTCGGGACAGGGTTTGACGAGCAGTACTTC.

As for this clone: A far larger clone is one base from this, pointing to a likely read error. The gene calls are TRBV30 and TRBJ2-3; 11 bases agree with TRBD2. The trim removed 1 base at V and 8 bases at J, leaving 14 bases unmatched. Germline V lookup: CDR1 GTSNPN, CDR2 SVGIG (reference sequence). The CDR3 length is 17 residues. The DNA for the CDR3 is TGTGCCTGGAGTGATAGGCCGTCTAGCGGGAGGCGGGGTACGCAGTATTTT. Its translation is CAWSDRPSSGRRGTQYF.